The T cell receptor (beta chain) described here comes from a study of blood T cell repertoires in COVID-19. Study at large: Acute and convalescent COVID-19 specimens originated in the United States, Italy and Spain.

The germline CDR1 and CDR2 sequences are MNHEY and SVGEGT. Trimming cost V 2 bases and J 0 bases, with 8 bases left between them. This CDR3 comprises 15 residues. Authors' analysis steps: Amplified reference gene primers provided the basis for estimating nucleated cell counts. Using immunoSEQ multiplex PCR, the repertoire was profiled, and TCRdb retains in-frame clones only, with some absent. D and trimming come from the DNA, and the V and J calls and clone size come from that table. The sample includes about 380,000 clones, nearly 90% of them seen just once. This receptor was taken from a man aged 18 to 35 with active or convalescent COVID-19. The rearrangement links TRBV6-2 or TRBV6-3 to TRBJ2-1; no clear D. Sequenced input: peripheral blood. CDR3 sequence reads: CASSYRVSSYNEQFF. Here the CDR3 DNA reads TGTGCCAGCAGTTACCGGGTGAGCTCCTACAATGAGCAGTTCTTC.